This paragraph covers one T cell receptor (beta chain) sequence. This record comes from a study of PD-L1 blockade in urothelial cancer. The overall study: Blood drawn 3 weeks (second dose) and 6 weeks after treatment start was analyzed. Blood samples contained a median about 150,000 T cells.

Clones were read by immunoSEQ multiplex PCR, and TCRdb kept only the in-frame ones, dropping some. The top ten clones hold approximately 5% of a sample with 70,000 or so clones, approximately 87% of them seen once. With 0 bases removed from V and 9 bases from J, the gap between germline ends came to 12 bases. The CDR3 runs to 12 residues. CDR1 and CDR2 from the germline V gene are SQVTM and ANQGSEA. Time point: pretreatment peripheral blood. Patients had urothelial carcinoma that was locally advanced or metastatic. This chain links TRBV29-1 with TRBJ2-7; D is ambiguous. This sample comprised PBMCs, obtained around atezolizumab (anti-PD-L1) treatment. This sequence originates from a man in his 70s with urothelial cancer. CDR3: CSVEDSQLWQYF. The CDR3 DNA reads as TGCAGCGTTGAAGATAGCCAGCTGTGGCAGTACTTC.